The 11 T cell receptor beta chains presented below share a single source sample, sequenced in a study of blood T cell repertoires in COVID-19. Here immunoSEQ multiplex PCR was the method, and the copy in TCRdb shows in-frame clones only, minus some. Among 380,000 or so clones, around 87% were seen once, and the ten largest hold approximately 1%. What was sequenced was PBMCs or T cells enriched from blood (not recorded which). Every receptor here comes from a woman younger than 45 with acute COVID-19.

CDR3 sequence reads: CASSRPSTGTNTGELFF. CDR3 sequence (DNA): TGTGCCAGCAGCCGACCGTCGACAGGGACCAACACCGGGGAGCTGTTTTTT. The gene calls are TRBV7-9 and TRBJ2-2; TRBD1 agrees at 7 bases. Germline CDR1 reads SEHNR; CDR2 reads FQNEAQ (reference sequence). The CDR3 sequence is 17 residues long. Trimming took 5 bases from V and 2 from J; bases not matched to a gene: 11.

The CDR3 coding sequence is TGTGCCAGCAGCCTAAGCGGCAGCACAGATACGCAGTATTTT. Translation: CASSLSGSTDTQYF. The V and J genes are TRBV7-3 and TRBJ2-3, with D perhaps matching TRBD2 (5 bases). Germline loops: CDR1 SGHTA, CDR2 FQGTGA. This CDR3 region has 14 residues. Trimming took off 5 bases at V and 0 bases at J, with 9 bases between the two ends.

The chain links TRBV5-6 to TRBJ2-3; D is possibly TRBD1 (5 bases). Trimming removed 0 bases at V and 7 bases at J, with 9 bases between. Germline loops: CDR1 SGHDT, CDR2 YYEEEE. This CDR3 spans 13 amino acids. The CDR3 DNA reads TGTGCCAGCAGCTTGGTTACAGGCCATACGCAGTATTTT. As protein: CASSLVTGHTQYF.

This chain uses TRBV7-9 with TRBJ1-6, with TRBD1 as a possible D gene (6 bases). Germline CDR1 and CDR2: SEHNR and FQNEAQ (reference sequence). Trimming removed 5 bases at V and 6 bases at J, with 14 bases between. The CDR3 covers 15 residues. As DNA, the CDR3 is TGTGCCAGCAGCCCCAGGGGAGGGAGTAATTCACCCCTCCACTTT. Its protein product is CASSPRGGSNSPLHF.

The J gene is TRBJ1-3, the V gene TRBV4-2; D possibly corresponds to TRBD1 (6 bases). The CDR3 spans 17 residues. CDR1 LGHNA and CDR2 YNFKEQ come from the germline V gene. V was cut by 0 bases and J by 0 bases, with 12 bases left in between. DNA of the CDR3: TGTGCCAGCAGCCAAGATAGGGGGGGTTCCTCTGGAAACACCATATATTTT. It yields the protein CASSQDRGGSSGNTIYF.

The chain couples TRBV12-3 or TRBV12-4 to TRBJ1-2; 7 bases fit TRBD1. The trim removed 6 bases at V and 6 bases at J, leaving 7 bases unmatched. The CDR3 is 13 amino acids. This chain's CDR3 is CASSKTGVDGYTF. The CDR3 bases are TGTGCCAGCAGCAAAACAGGGGTGGATGGCTACACCTTC.

The chain couples TRBV19 to TRBJ1-1, with 8 bases matching TRBD1. The CDR3 loop spans 14 amino acids. Germline V gene lookup returns CDR1 LNHDA and CDR2 SQIVND (reference sequence). V shed 9 bases and J 3 bases; nucleotides not matched to a gene: 9. Written as DNA, the CDR3 is TGTGCCAGCCACAAACAGGGGGAGTACACTGAAGCTTTCTTT. Residues: CASHKQGEYTEAFF.

The rearrangement uses TRBV3-1 (or the pseudogene TRBV3-2) and TRBJ2-1; 10 positions agree with TRBD1. This CDR3 has 15 residues. CDR1 and CDR2 (germline): LGHDT, YNNKEL (reference sequence). V shed 4 bases, J shed 6 bases, and the junction held 6 bases outside the gene matches. CDR3 loop: CASSPRDRGGNEQFF. CDR3 nucleotides: TGTGCCAGCAGCCCACGGGACAGGGGTGGCAATGAGCAGTTCTTC.

The chain is built from TRBV12-3 or TRBV12-4 and TRBJ2-3, with D possibly matching TRBD2 (7 bases). This CDR3 contains 13 residues. The V and J ends lost 5 bases and 10 bases respectively, with 16 bases between them. The CDR3 sequence is CASSLIWGGPQYF. DNA of the CDR3: TGTGCCAGCAGTCTAATATGGGGGGGCCCGCAGTATTTT.

The chain has TRBV2 and TRBJ2-7; 8 bases align to TRBD1. CDR3 length equals 13 residues. Looked up from germline, CDR1 is SNHLY and CDR2 is FYNNEI. Unmatched junction bases numbered 5, after V lost 6 bases and J lost 4 bases. The CDR3 loop reads CASRGTGPYEQYF. As DNA, the CDR3 is TGTGCCAGCAGGGGGACAGGACCTTACGAGCAGTACTTC. Filled out from reference TRBV2 and TRBJ2-7, the complete variable domain reads EPEVTQTPSHQVTQMGQEVILRCVPISNHLYFYWYRQILGQKVEFLVSFYNNEISEKSEIFDDQFSVERPDGSNFTLKIRSTKLEDSAMYFCASRGTGPYEQYFGPGTRLTVT.

J is TRBJ1-5 and V is TRBV28; 9 bases are a match to TRBD1. Germline lookup yields CDR1 MDHEN and CDR2 SYDVKM. The CDR3 sequence is 19 residues long. After removal of 7 bases from V and 1 base from J, the junction contained 17 bases not matched to a gene. DNA for the CDR3: TGTGCCAGCAACTCTAACCACAGGGGGCACGAGCTGAGCAATCAGCCCCAGCATTTT. This translates into CASNSNHRGHELSNQPQHF.